This T cell receptor (beta chain) was sequenced for a study of long-term antiretroviral therapy in people with HIV. Study-wide points: Those clones which expanded before ART made up the dominant part of the repertoire at all time points. HIV repertoires spanned narrower CDR3 length ranges than controls.

V lost 6 bases and J 2 bases, leaving 17 bases between the germline ends. The CDR3 sequence is 15 residues long. Germline V gene sequence: CDR1 SGHNT, CDR2 YENEEA. This was the immunoSEQ v3.0 assay at survey level. Repertoires were generated with immunoSEQ multiplex PCR, while TCRdb's copy carries only in-frame clones and drops some. The sample holds 30,000 to 35,000 clones, 65% to 85% seen once. Regarding this clone: Its antigen is as yet unknown.

Amounts of about 1-10 million cryopreserved PBMC were held in the samples before DNA extraction. The V call is TRBV11-3, the J call TRBJ2-7; TRBD1 is a possible D gene (6 bases). The sample was unsorted PBMCs, taken 3.1 years after starting antiretroviral therapy. The TCR comes from a woman between 50 and 59 years old with HIV. The CDR3 reads CASSHRTGTTYEQYF. DNA for the CDR3: TGTGCCAGCAGTCACCGTACAGGGACCACCTACGAGCAGTACTTC.